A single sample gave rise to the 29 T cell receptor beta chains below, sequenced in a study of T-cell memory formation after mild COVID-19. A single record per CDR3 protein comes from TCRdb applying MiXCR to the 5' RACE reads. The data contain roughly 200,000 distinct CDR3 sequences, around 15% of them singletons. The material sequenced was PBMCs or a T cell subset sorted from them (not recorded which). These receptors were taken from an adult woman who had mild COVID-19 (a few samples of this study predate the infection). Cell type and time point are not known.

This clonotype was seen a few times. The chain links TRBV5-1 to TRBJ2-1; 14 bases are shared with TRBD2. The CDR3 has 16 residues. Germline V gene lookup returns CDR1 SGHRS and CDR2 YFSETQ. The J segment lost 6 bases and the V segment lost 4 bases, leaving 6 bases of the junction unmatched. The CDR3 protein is CASSPGLAGVGNEQFF. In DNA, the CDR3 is TGCGCCAGCAGCCCGGGACTAGCGGGAGTTGGCAATGAGCAGTTCTTC.

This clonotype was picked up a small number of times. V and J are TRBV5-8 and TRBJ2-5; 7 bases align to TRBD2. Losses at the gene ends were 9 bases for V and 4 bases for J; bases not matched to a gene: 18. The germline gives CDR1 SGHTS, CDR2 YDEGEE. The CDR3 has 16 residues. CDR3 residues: CATIGRAHPFSETQYF. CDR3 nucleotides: TGTGCCACAATAGGGAGGGCCCATCCTTTTTCAGAGACCCAGTACTTC.

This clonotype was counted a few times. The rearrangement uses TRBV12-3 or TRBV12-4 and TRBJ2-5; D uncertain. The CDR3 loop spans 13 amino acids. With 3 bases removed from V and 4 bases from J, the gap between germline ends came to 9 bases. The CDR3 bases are TGTGCCAGCAGTTTGGGTCAGCGAGAGACCCAGTACTTC. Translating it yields CASSLGQRETQYF.

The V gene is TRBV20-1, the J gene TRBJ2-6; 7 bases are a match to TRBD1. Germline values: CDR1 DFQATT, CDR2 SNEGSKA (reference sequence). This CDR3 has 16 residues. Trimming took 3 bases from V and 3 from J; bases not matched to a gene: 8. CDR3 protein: CSASNRGGIGANVLTF. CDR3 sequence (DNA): TGCAGTGCTAGTAACAGGGGTGGCATTGGGGCCAACGTCCTGACTTTC.

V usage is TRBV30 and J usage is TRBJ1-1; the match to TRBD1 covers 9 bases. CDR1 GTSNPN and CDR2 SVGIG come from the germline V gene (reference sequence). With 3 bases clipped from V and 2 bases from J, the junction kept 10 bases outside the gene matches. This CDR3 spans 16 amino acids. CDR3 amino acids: CAWRIQGARRNTEAFF. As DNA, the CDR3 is TGTGCCTGGAGGATACAGGGGGCAAGAAGAAACACTGAAGCTTTCTTT. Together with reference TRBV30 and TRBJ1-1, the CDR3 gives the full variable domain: SQTIHQWPATLVQPVGSPLSLECTVEGTSNPNLYWYRQAAGRGLQLLFYSVGIGQISSEVPQNLSASRPQDRQFILSSKKLLLSDSGFYLCAWRIQGARRNTEAFFGQGTRLTVV.

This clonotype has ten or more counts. The CDR3 DNA reads TGTGCCAGCAGTCCCTCGATGCTAGCGGGAGTCGGAGATACGCAGTATTTT. Protein product: CASSPSMLAGVGDTQYF. The V call is TRBV6-2 or TRBV6-3, the J call TRBJ2-3; TRBD2 matches at 10 bases. This CDR3 spans 17 amino acids. CDR1 and CDR2 (germline): MNHEY, SVGEGT. Trimming cost V 5 bases and J 5 bases; bases outside gene matches: 13.

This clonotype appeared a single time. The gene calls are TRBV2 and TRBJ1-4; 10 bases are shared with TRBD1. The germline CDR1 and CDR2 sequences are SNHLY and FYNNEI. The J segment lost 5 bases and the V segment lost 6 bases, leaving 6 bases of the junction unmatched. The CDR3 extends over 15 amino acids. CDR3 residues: CASSQGQGTNEKLFF. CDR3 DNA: TGTGCCAGCAGCCAGGGACAGGGGACAAATGAAAAACTGTTTTTT.

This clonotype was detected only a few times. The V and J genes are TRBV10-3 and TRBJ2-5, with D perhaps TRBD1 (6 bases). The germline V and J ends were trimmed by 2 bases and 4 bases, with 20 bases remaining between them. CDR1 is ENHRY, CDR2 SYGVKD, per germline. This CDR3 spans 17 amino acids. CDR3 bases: TGTGCCATCAGTGAGGGAGTGGGACAATCCCTTCGAGAGACCCAGTACTTC. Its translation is CAISEGVGQSLRETQYF.

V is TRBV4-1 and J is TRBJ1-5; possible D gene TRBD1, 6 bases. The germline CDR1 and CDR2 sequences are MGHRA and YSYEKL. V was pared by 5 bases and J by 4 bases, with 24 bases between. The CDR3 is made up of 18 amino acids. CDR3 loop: CASSFRDYRVSGNQPQHF. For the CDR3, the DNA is TGCGCCAGCAGCTTCCGAGATTACAGGGTTTCTGGAAATCAGCCCCAGCATTTT.

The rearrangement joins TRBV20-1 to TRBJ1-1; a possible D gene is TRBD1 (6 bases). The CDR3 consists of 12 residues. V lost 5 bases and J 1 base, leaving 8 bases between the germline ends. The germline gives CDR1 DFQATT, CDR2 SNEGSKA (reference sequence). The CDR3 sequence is CSAFRGNTEAFF. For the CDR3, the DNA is TGCAGTGCTTTCAGGGGGAACACTGAAGCTTTCTTT.

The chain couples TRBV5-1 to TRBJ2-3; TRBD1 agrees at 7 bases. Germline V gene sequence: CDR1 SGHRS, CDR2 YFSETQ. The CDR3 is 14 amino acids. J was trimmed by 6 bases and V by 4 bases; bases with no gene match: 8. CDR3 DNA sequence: TGCGCCAGCAGCACAGGGGCCGTGGCGGATACGCAGTATTTT. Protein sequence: CASSTGAVADTQYF.

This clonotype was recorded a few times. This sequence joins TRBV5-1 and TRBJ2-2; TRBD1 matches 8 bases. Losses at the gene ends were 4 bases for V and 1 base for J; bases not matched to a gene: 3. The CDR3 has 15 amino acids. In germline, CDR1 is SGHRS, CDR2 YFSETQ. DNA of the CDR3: TGCGCCAGCAGCGCCGGGACAGGGAACACCGGGGAGCTGTTTTTT. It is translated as CASSAGTGNTGELFF. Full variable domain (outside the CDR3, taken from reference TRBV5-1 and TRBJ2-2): KAGVTQTPRYLIKTRGQQVTLSCSPISGHRSVSWYQQTPGQGLQFLFEYFSETQRNKGNFPGRFSGRQFSNSRSEMNVSTLELGDSALYLCASSAGTGNTGELFFGEGSRLTVL.

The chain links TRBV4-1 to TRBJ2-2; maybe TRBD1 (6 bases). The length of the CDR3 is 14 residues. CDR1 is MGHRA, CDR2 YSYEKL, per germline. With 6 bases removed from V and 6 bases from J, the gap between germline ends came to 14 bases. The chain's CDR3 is CASRDYREPGELFF. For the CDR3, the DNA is TGCGCCAGCAGAGATTACAGGGAACCCGGGGAGCTGTTTTTT.

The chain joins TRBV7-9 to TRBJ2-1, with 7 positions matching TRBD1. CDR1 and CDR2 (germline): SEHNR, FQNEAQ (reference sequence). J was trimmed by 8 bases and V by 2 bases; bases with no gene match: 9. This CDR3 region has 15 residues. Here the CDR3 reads CASSLSGRGNDEQFF. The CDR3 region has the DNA TGTGCCAGCAGCTTATCTGGCAGGGGGAACGATGAGCAGTTCTTC.

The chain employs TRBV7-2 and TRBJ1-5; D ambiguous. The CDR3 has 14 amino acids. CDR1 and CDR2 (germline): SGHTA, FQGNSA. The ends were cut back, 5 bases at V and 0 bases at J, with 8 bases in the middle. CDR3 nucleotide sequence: TGTGCCAGCAGCCGGACGGATAGCAATCAGCCCCAGCATTTT. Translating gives CASSRTDSNQPQHF.

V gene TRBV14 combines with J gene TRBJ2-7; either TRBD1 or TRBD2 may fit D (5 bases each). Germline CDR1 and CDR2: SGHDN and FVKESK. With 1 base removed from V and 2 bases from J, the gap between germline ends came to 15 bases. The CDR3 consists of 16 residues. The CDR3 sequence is CASSQVAGAGPYEQYF. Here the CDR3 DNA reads TGTGCCAGCAGCCAAGTAGCCGGGGCAGGCCCCTACGAGCAGTACTTC. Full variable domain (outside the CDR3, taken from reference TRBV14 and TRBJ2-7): EAGVTQFPSHSVIEKGQTVTLRCDPISGHDNLYWYRRVMGKEIKFLLHFVKESKQDESGMPNNRFLAERTGGTYSTLKVQPAELEDSGVYFCASSQVAGAGPYEQYFGPGTRLTVT.

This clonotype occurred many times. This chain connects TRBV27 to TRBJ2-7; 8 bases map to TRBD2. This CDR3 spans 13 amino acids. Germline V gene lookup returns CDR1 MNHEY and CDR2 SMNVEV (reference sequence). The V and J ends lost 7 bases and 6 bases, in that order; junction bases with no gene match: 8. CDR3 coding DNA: TGTGCCAGCAAGGGCAGCGGGAGTAGCGAGCAGTACTTC. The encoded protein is CASKGSGSSEQYF.

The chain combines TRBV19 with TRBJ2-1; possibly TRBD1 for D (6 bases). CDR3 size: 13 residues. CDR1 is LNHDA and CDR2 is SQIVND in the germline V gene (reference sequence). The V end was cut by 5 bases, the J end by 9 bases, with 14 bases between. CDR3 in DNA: TGTGCCAGTAGTTTTGGGGGCCCCTCTGAGCAGTTCTTC. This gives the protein CASSFGGPSEQFF.

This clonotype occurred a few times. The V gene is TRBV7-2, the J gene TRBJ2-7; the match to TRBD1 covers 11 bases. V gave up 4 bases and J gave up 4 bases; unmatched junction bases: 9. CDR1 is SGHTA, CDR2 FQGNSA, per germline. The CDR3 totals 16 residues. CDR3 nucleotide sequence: TGTGCCAGCAGCTCCCGTACCGGGACAGGGGGATACGAGCAGTACTTC. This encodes CASSSRTGTGGYEQYF.

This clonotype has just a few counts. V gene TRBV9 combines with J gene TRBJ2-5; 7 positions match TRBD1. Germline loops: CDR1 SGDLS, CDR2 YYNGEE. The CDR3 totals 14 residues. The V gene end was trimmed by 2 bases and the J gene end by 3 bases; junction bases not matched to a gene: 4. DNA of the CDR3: TGTGCCAGCAGCGTCGGGACAGTAAAAGAGACCCAGTACTTC. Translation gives CASSVGTVKETQYF. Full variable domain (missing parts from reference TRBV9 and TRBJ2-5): DSGVTQTPKHLITATGQRVTLRCSPRSGDLSVYWYQQSLDQGLQFLIQYYNGEERAKGNILERFSAQQFPDLHSELNLSSLELGDSALYFCASSVGTVKETQYFGPGTRLLVL.

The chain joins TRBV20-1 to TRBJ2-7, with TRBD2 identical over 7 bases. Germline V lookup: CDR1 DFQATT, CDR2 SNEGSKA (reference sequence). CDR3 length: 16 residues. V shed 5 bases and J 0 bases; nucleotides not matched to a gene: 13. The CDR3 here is CSAEPAQRGSSYEQYF. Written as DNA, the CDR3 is TGCAGTGCTGAGCCCGCACAGCGGGGAAGCTCCTACGAGCAGTACTTC.

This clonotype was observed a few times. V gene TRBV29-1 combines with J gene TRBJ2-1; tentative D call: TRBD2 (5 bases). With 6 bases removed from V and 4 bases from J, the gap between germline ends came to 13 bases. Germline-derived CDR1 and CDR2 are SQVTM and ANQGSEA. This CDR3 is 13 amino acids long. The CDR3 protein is CSVFPTGYNEQFF. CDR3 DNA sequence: TGCAGCGTGTTCCCGACGGGATACAATGAGCAGTTCTTC.

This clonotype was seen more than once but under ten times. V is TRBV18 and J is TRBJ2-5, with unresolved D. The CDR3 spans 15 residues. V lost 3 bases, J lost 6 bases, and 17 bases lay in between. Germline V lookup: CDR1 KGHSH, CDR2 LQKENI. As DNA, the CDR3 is TGTGCCAGCTCACCTGCTAACCGAGGTGATCAGACCCAGTACTTC. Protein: CASSPANRGDQTQYF.

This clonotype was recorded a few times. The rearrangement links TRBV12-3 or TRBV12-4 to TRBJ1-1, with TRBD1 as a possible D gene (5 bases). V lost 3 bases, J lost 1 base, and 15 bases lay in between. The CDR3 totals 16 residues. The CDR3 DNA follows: TGTGCCAGCAGTTTGGCGACGGGGGTTGGGAACACTGAAGCTTTCTTT. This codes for CASSLATGVGNTEAFF.

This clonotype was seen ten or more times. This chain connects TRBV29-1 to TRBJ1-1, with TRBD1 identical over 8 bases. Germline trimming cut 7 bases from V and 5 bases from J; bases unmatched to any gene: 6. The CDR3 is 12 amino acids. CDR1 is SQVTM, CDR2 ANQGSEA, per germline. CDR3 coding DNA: TGCAGCGCCCGACAGGGGAGGACTGAAGCTTTCTTT. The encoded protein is CSARQGRTEAFF. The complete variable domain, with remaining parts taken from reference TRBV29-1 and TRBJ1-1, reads SAVISQKPSRDICQRGTSLTIQCQVDSQVTMMFWYRQQPGQSLTLIATANQGSEATYESGFVIDKFPISRPNLTFSTLTVSNMSPEDSSIYLCSARQGRTEAFFGQGTRLTVV.

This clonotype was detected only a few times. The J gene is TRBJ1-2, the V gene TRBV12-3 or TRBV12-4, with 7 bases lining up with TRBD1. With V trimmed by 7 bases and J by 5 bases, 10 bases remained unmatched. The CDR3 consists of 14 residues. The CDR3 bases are TGTGCCAGCAACCCAGCAGGGGGACCTTATGGCTACACCTTC. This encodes CASNPAGGPYGYTF.

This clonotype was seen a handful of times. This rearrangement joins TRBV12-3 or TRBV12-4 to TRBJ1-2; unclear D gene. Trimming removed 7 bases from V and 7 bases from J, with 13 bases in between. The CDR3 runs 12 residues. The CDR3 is CASTKGPGGYTF. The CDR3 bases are TGTGCCAGCACAAAGGGCCCCGGTGGCTACACCTTC.

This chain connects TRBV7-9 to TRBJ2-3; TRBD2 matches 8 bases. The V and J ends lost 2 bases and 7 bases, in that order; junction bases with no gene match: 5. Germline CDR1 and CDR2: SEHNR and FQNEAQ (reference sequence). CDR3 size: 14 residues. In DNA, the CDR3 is TGTGCCAGCAGCTTAAGCAGCGGGAGATATACGCAGTATTTT. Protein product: CASSLSSGRYTQYF.

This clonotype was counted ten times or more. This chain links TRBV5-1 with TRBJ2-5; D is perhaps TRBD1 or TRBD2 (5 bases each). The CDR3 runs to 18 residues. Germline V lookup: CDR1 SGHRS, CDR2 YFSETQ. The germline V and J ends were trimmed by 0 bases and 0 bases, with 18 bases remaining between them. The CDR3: CASSLVSTGRRYQETQYF. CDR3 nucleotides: TGCGCCAGCAGCTTGGTTAGTACGGGACGGCGGTACCAAGAGACCCAGTACTTC.